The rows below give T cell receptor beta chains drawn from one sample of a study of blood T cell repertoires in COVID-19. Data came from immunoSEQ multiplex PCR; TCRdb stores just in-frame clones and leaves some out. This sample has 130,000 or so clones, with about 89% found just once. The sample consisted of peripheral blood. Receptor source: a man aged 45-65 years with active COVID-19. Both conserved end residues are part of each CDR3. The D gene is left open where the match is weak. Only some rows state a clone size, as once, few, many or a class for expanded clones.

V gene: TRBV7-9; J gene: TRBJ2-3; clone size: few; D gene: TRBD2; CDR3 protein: CASSLSRLAGGEDTQYF; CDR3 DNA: TGTGCCAGCAGCTTAAGCAGACTAGCGGGGGGGGAAGATACGCAGTATTTT
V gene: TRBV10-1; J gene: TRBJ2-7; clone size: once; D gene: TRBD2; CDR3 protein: CARSGTSGGYEQYF; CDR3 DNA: TGCGCCAGGTCCGGGACTAGCGGGGGCTACGAGCAGTACTTC
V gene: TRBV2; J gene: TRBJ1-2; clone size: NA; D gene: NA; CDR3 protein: CASRLDYRGYTF; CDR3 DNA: TGTGCCAGCAGACTGGACTATAGGGGCTACACCTTC
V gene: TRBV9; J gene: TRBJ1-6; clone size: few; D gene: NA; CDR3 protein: CASSTEDGGHKYNSPLHF; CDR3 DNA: TGTGCCAGCAGCACCGAGGATGGGGGACACAAGTATAATTCACCCCTCCACTTT
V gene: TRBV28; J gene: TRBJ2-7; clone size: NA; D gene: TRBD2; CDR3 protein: CASSRPTSGGSYEQYF; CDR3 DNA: TGTGCCAGCAGCCGTCCGACTAGCGGGGGATCCTACGAGCAGTACTTC
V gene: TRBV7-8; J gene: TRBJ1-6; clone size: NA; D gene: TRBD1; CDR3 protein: CASSSLGTVLSPLHF; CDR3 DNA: TGTGCCAGCAGCTCGCTAGGGACAGTGCTATCACCCCTCCACTTT
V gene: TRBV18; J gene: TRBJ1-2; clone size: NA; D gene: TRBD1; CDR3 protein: CASSTGDGYTF; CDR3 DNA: TGTGCCAGCTCAACAGGGGATGGCTACACCTTC
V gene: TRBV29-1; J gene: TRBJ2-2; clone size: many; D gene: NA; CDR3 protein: CSVSGDTGELFF; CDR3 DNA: TGCAGCGTATCGGGGGACACCGGGGAGCTGTTTTTT
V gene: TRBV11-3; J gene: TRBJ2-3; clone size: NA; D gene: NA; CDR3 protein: CASSPNSGDTQYF; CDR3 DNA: TGTGCCAGCAGCCCCAACAGCGGCGACACGCAGTATTTT
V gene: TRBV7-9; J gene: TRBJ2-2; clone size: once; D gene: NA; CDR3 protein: CASSRYTDTGELFF; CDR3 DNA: TGTGCCAGCAGCCGCTACACAGACACCGGGGAGCTGTTTTTT
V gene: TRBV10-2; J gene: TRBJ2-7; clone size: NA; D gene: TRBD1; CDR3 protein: CASTNLPGTGVSEQYF; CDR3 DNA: TGCGCCAGCACGAACCTTCCCGGGACAGGGGTCTCCGAGCAGTACTTC
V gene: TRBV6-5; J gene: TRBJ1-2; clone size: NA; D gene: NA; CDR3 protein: CASSWEGGAWGYTF; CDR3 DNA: TGTGCCAGCAGTTGGGAGGGTGGTGCGTGGGGCTACACCTTC
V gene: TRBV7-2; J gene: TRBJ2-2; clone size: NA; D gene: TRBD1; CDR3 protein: CASSSQQGTGELFF; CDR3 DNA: TGTGCCAGCAGCAGTCAACAGGGGACCGGGGAGCTGTTTTTT
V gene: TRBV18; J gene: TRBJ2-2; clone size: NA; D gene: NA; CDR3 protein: CASSTKTGELFF; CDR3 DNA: TGTGCCAGCTCAACAAAAACCGGGGAGCTGTTTTTT
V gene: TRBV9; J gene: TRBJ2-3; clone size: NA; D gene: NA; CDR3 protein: CASSVVAGQYDTQYF; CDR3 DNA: TGTGCCAGCAGCGTAGTGGCAGGGCAATACGATACGCAGTATTTT
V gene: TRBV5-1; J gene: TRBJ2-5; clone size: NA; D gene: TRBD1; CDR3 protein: CASSPRDSTTIFSQETQYF; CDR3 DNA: TGCGCCAGCAGCCCCCGGGACAGTACGACGATTTTCTCCCAAGAGACCCAGTACTTC